This T cell receptor (beta chain) was profiled in a study of blood T cell repertoires in COVID-19. Study at large: From the United States, Italy and Spain came samples of acute and convalescent COVID-19.

The data were produced by immunoSEQ multiplex PCR, yet TCRdb's version contains in-frame clones alone and is incomplete. Of 70,000 to 75,000 clones in the sample, roughly 80% were seen once. Germline V gene lookup returns CDR1 SGHNT and CDR2 YYREEE (reference sequence). The V and J ends lost 2 bases and 8 bases, in that order; junction bases with no gene match: 6. The CDR3 runs to 13 residues. The TCR originated in a man aged 65 to 79 with acute or convalescent COVID-19. The sequencing sample was made of peripheral blood. V is TRBV5-4 and J is TRBJ2-7; 8 bases are a match to TRBD2. This CDR3 reads CASSFEREYQQYF. DNA for the CDR3: TGTGCCAGCAGCTTCGAGCGGGAGTATCAGCAGTACTTC.